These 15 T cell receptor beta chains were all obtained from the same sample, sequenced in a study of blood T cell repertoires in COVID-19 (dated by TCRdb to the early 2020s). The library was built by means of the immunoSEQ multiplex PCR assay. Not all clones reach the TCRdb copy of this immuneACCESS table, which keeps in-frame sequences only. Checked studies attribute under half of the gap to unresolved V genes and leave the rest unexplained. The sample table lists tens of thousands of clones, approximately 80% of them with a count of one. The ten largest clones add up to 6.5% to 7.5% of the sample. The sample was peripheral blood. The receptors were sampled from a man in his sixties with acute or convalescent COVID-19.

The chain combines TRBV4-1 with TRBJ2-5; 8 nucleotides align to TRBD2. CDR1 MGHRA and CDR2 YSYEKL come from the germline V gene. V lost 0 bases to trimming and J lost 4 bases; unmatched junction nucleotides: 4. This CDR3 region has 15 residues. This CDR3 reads CASSQDGGAGETQYF. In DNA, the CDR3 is TGCGCCAGCAGCCAAGACGGGGGGGCCGGAGAGACCCAGTACTTC.

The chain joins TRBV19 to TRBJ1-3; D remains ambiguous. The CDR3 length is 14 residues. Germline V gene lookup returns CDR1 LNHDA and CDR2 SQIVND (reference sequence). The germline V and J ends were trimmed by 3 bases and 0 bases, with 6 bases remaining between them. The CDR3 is CASSIQNSGNTIYF. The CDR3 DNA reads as TGTGCCAGTAGTATCCAGAACTCTGGAAACACCATATATTTT.

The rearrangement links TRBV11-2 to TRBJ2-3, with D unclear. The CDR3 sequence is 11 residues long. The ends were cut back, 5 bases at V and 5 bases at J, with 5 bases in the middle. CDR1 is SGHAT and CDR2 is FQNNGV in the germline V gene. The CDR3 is CASSLRDTQYF. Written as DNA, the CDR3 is TGTGCCAGCAGCCTAAGAGATACGCAGTATTTT.

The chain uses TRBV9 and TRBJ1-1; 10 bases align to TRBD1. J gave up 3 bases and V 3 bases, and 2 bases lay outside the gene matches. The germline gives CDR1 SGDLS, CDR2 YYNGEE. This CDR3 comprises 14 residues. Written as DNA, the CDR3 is TGTGCCAGCAGCGCCGGGACAGGGGACACTGAAGCTTTCTTT. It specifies CASSAGTGDTEAFF.

The CDR3 DNA is TGCAGCGGTGGGACAGCTTCCTACAATGAGCAGTTCTTC. Amino acid sequence: CSGGTASYNEQFF. This chain connects TRBV29-1 to TRBJ2-1, with TRBD1 identical over 7 bases. J lost 1 base, V lost 7 bases, and 4 bases had no gene match. CDR3 size: 13 residues. Germline V CDR1 and CDR2: SQVTM, ANQGSEA.

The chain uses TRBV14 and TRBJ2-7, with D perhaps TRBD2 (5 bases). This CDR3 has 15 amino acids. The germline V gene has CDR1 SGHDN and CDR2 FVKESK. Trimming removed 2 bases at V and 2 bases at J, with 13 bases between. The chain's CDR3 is CASSQTRARAYEQYF. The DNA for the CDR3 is TGTGCCAGCAGCCAAACCCGCGCGCGGGCCTACGAGCAGTACTTC.

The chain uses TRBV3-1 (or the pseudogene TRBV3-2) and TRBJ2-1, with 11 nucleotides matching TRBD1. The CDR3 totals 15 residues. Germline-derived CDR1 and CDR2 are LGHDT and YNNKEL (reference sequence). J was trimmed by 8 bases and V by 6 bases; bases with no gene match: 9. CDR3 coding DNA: TGTGCCAGCAGTCCCGGACAGGGGGCGCGAGATGAGCAGTTCTTC. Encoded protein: CASSPGQGARDEQFF.

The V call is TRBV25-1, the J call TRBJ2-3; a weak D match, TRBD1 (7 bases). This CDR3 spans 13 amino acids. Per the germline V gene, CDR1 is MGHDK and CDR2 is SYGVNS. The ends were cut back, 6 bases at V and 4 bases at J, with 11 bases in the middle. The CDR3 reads CASSIRGADTQYF. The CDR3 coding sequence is TGTGCCAGCAGCATCAGGGGGGCAGATACGCAGTATTTT.

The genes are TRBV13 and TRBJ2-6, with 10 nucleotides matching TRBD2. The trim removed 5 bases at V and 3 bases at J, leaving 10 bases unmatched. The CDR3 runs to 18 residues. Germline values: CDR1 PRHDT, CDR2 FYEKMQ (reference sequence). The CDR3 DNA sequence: TGTGCCAGCAGCCCCCGTTTAGCGGGGGGTTTTGGGGCCAACGTCCTGACTTTC. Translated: CASSPRLAGGFGANVLTF.

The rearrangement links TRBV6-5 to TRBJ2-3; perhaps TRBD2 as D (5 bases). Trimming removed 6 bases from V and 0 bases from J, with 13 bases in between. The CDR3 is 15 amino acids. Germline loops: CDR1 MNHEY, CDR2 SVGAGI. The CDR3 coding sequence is TGTGCCAGCAGGATGACATGGACTAGCACAGATACGCAGTATTTT. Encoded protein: CASRMTWTSTDTQYF.

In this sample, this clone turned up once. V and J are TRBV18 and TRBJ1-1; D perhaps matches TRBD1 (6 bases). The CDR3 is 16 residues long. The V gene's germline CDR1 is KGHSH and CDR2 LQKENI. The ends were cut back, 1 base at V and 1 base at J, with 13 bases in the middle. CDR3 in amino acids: CASSPRTGQKNTEAFF. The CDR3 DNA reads TGTGCCAGCTCACCACGAACCGGACAGAAGAACACTGAAGCTTTCTTT. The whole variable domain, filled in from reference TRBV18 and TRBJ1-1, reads NAGVMQNPRHLVRRRGQEARLRCSPMKGHSHVYWYRQLPEEGLKFMVYLQKENIIDESGMPKERFSAEFPKEGPSILRIQQVVRGDSAAYFCASSPRTGQKNTEAFFGQGTRLTVV.

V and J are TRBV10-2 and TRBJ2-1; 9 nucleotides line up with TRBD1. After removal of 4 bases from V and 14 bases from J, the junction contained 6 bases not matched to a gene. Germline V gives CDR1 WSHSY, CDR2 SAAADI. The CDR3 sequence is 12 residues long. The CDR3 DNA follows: TGCGCCAGCAGTGTAAGGACAGGGGAAAAGTTCTTC. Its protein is CASSVRTGEKFF.

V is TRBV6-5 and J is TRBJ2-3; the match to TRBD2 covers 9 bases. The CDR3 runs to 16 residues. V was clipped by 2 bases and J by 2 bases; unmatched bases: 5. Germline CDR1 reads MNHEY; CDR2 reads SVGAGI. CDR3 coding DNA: TGTGCCAGCAGTTACAGGCTAGCGGGGTCCACAGATACGCAGTATTTT. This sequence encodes CASSYRLAGSTDTQYF.

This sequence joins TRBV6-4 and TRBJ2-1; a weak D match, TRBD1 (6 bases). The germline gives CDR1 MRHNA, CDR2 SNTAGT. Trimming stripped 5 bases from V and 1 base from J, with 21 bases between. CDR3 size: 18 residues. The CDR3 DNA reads TGTGCCAGCAGTAACGGGGCAGCCAGGGGCTTTTCCTACAATGAGCAGTTCTTC. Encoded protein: CASSNGAARGFSYNEQFF.

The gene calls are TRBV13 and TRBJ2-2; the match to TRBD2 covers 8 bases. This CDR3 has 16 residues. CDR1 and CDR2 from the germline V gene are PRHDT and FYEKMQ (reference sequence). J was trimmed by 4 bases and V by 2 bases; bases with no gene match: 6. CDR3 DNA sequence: TGTGCCAGCAGCTTATTCGGGGGGGCCCTCACCGGGGAGCTGTTTTTT. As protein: CASSLFGGALTGELFF.